The T cell receptor beta chain under discussion was sequenced for a study of identical twins. This clonotype has only a few counts. Its antigen remains unidentified. TCRdb analysed the 5' RACE reads with MiXCR anew, one entry per CDR3 protein. The repertoire holds about 280,000 distinct CDR3 sequences, about 8.1% seen once, with 2.1% in the top ten. Study observations and caveats: High-abundance cord blood beta clonotypes had fewer insertions; memory repertoires showed none.

This CDR3 has 15 amino acids. Germline V gene sequence: CDR1 SGDLS, CDR2 YYNGEE. Trimming stripped 2 bases from V and 7 bases from J, with 15 bases between. These records were also assigned to another study, of yellow fever vaccine responses in identical twins.

The source is a woman between 18 and 30 years old in good health. The chain uses TRBV9 and TRBJ2-2, with a tentative D call TRBD2 (7 bases). Input material: memory (CD45RO+) T cells sorted from blood. Written as DNA, the CDR3 is TGTGCCAGCAGCGTGGTAGGGGGGGTGATCGGGGAGCTGTTTTTT. The encoded protein is CASSVVGGVIGELFF. Using reference TRBV9 and TRBJ2-2 for the parts outside the CDR3, the full variable domain is DSGVTQTPKHLITATGQRVTLRCSPRSGDLSVYWYQQSLDQGLQFLIQYYNGEERAKGNILERFSAQQFPDLHSELNLSSLELGDSALYFCASSVVGGVIGELFFGEGSRLTVL.